This TCR beta chain was identified during a study of CD4 T cells in relation to SARS-CoV-2 and coronaviruses. The wider study: PBMCs were cultured with antigen for about eleven days before TCR beta sequencing. Crossreactive spike epitopes shared across donors were mapped to their HLA restriction. Study results and caveats: Crossreactive clones expanded significantly less to SARS-CoV-2 than monoreactive clones.

The unexposed donors gave CD4+ T cells in 2011-2018, prior to COVID-19. CD4+ T cells were isolated from the cells after about ten days of culture. Cells permitting, SARS-CoV-2 S/N and four cold-coronavirus spikes were tested on unexposed-donor CD4+ T cells. Regarding this clone: Its antigen is currently unknown.

This CDR3 comprises 14 residues. Deletions cut 4 bases from V and 0 bases from J, with 9 bases between. Germline CDR1 MGHDK, CDR2 SYGVNS. Data came from immunoSEQ multiplex PCR; TCRdb stores just in-frame clones and leaves some out. The sample lists roughly 18,000 clones, 75% to 85% occurring once. The gene calls are TRBV25-1 and TRBJ1-2; D remains unclear. Specimen: CD4+ T cells from PBMCs, cultured in vitro. The sequence was obtained from a human donor in good health. The CDR3 here is CASSANQANYGYTF. The DNA for the CDR3 is TGTGCCAGCAGTGCCAACCAGGCTAACTATGGCTACACCTTC.